This TCR beta chain was identified in a study of CD8 T cells in ankylosing spondylitis. Study outcomes and limitations: There was a TCR beta motif, made of several highly homologous variants, that appeared characteristic of ankylosing spondylitis blood. Matched ankylosing spondylitis synovial fluid reportedly showed significant enrichment of disease-linked clones. Several of the motif variants were reported before in synovial fluid and blood from reactive arthritis.

This clonotype occurred many times. Its target is not known. Germline V gives CDR1 KGHSH, CDR2 LQKENI. Between the trimmed V and J ends, which lost 4 bases and 0 bases, there was a span of 18 bases. CDR3 length: 17 amino acids. TCRdb re-analysed the 5' RACE reads in MiXCR, keeping a single row per CDR3 protein. The profile shows 40,000 to 55,000 distinct CDR3 sequences, 6.5% to 9% of them singletons. The chain couples TRBV18 to TRBJ1-1; tentative D call: TRBD1 (5 bases). Material: blood, either unsorted or a sorted T cell fraction (not recorded which). The sequence came from a female donor with ankylosing spondylitis or in good health (not recorded which). CDR3 amino acids: CASSQNAPTDLNTEAFF. CDR3 DNA sequence: TGTGCCAGCTCACAAAACGCCCCGACAGACCTGAACACTGAAGCTTTCTTT.